This TCR beta chain originates from a study of TIL therapy for anti-PD-1-resistant metastatic lung cancer. Regarding the study as a whole: This highly selected cohort may not generalize to typical lung cancer patients.

On this clone itself: What it binds is not known.

The immunoSEQ assay was v3. Using immunoSEQ multiplex PCR, the repertoire was profiled, and TCRdb retains in-frame clones only, with some absent. The sample carries 25,000 to 40,000 clones, 70% to 80% recorded once. The time point: pre-treatment sample, taken before nivolumab and TIL therapy. Enrollment ran from late 2017 to early 2020. The trim removed 7 bases at V and 5 bases at J, leaving 3 bases unmatched. CDR1 and CDR2 (germline): DFQATT, SNEGSKA (reference sequence). This CDR3 has 11 residues. Sequenced material: blood, taken at baseline. The chain carries TRBV20-1 and TRBJ2-3, with 7 bases lining up with TRBD2. The receptor was derived from a woman aged 25-85 years with non-small cell lung cancer. Here the CDR3 DNA reads TGCAGTGGGCGGGAGAGAGATACGCAGTATTTT. The encoded protein is CSGRERDTQYF.